The clone carrying this TCR beta chain was counted a few times. The antigen remains undetermined. This entry is derived from a study of cytomegalovirus exposure and HLA in healthy donors. Primers included in the PCR were 60 Vbeta and 13 Jbeta primers. Sequencing used immunoSEQ multiplex PCR; TCRdb keeps in-frame clones, though not all of them. The profile shows about 140,000 clones, about 85% of them singletons. Overall study results and limits: In a later analysis, V- and J-gene trimming of beta chains associated with a DCLRE1C missense variant, replicated independently. An analysis was carried out at a later point. It showed that HLA-associated TCR beta chains were more clonally expanded than equally common non-associated chains. It was taken for granted in presence/absence analyses that sequencing depth across donors was roughly uniform.

Germline V gene data show CDR1 as SQVTM and CDR2 as ANQGSEA. The CDR3 is 13 residues long. V shed 3 bases and J shed 1 base, with 9 bases lying between them. This TCR was sampled from a female donor in good health and CMV-seronegative. This sequence joins TRBV29-1 and TRBJ1-1; tentative D call: TRBD1 (5 bases). The sequencing input was PBMCs. CDR3 coding DNA: TGCAGCGTTGAGGGCACAGGGAACACTGAAGCTTTCTTT. This sequence encodes CSVEGTGNTEAFF.